This T cell receptor beta chain was identified during a study of blood T cell repertoires in COVID-19. At the level of the study: Sources were T cells, B-cell-depleted T cells, or PBMCs; the material itself was cDNA or gDNA.

This CDR3 has 13 residues. The V segment lost 3 bases and the J segment 6 bases; nucleotides outside the gene matches: 3. From germline, CDR1 is SGHAT and CDR2 FQNNGV. The method was immunoSEQ multiplex PCR; TCRdb's version includes in-frame clones alone and lacks a portion of them. The sample includes 95,000 to 150,000 clones, around 88% seen only once; the top ten take 5% to 6%. The chain is built from TRBV11-2 and TRBJ2-7; the match to TRBD1 covers 9 bases. The sequenced sample consisted of peripheral blood. The origin of this receptor is a human donor in a cohort sampled during active COVID-19. This chain's CDR3 is CASSLGTGSEQYF. For the CDR3, the DNA is TGTGCCAGCAGCTTGGGGACAGGGAGCGAGCAGTACTTC.